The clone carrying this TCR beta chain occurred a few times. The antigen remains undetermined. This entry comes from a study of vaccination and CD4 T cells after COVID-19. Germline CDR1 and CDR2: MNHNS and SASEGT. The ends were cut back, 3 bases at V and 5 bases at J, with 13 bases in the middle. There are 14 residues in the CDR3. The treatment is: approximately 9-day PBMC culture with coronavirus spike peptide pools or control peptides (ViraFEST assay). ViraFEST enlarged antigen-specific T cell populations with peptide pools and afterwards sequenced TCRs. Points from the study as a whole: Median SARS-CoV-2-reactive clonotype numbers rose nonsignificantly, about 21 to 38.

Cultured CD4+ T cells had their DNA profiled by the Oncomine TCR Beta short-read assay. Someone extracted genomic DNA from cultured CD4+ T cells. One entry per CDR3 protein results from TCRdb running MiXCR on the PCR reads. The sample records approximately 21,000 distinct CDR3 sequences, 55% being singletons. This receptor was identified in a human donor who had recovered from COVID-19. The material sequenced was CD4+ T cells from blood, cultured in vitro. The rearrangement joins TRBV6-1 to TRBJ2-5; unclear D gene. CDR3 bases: TGTGCCAGCAGTGATTTTCAGAGGCAGGAGACCCAGTACTTC. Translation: CASSDFQRQETQYF.